These T cell receptor beta chains were read from a single sample in a study of patients and donors after allogeneic stem cell transplantation. Using its own MiXCR run on the RT-PCR reads, TCRdb lists one record per CDR3 protein. Among about 87,000 distinct CDR3 sequences listed, around 5% were seen once. Material for sequencing was blood, either unsorted or a sorted T cell fraction (not recorded which). The receptors shown here come from a human donor who was either an allogeneic HSCT recipient or a stem cell or donor lymphocyte infusion donor (not recorded which). It is not recorded whose cells these are; they may come from a transplant donor. Both conserved end residues are part of each CDR3. The D gene is left open where the match is weak. Not all rows give a size; the values are once, few, many and, for expanded clones, a class.

cdr3_length: 16
d_call: .
clone_size: many
j_call: TRBJ1-5
v_call: TRBV5-8
cdr3_aa: CASSLWIGQGNQPQHF
cdr3_nt: TGTGCCAGCAGCTTGTGGATAGGACAAGGGAATCAGCCCCAGCATTTT

cdr3_length: 13
d_call: .
clone_size: many
j_call: TRBJ1-1
v_call: TRBV12-3/TRBV12-4
cdr3_aa: CASRPTGRSEAFF
cdr3_nt: TGTGCCAGCAGGCCTACAGGGCGGTCTGAAGCTTTCTTT

cdr3_length: 11
d_call: .
clone_size: .
j_call: TRBJ2-2
v_call: TRBV18
cdr3_aa: CASSPAGELFF
cdr3_nt: TGTGCCAGCTCACCCGCCGGGGAGCTGTTTTTT

cdr3_length: 16
d_call: .
clone_size: many
j_call: TRBJ2-7
v_call: TRBV5-1
cdr3_aa: CASSFSGALVGYEQYF
cdr3_nt: TGCGCCAGCAGCTTTTCTGGGGCGCTCGTAGGGTACGAGCAGTACTTC

cdr3_length: 16
d_call: .
clone_size: many
j_call: TRBJ2-4
v_call: TRBV28
cdr3_aa: CASSLSGPGLKNIQYF
cdr3_nt: TGTGCCAGCAGTTTATCAGGGCCTGGGCTTAAAAACATTCAGTACTTC

cdr3_length: 14
d_call: .
clone_size: many
j_call: TRBJ2-5
v_call: TRBV12-3/TRBV12-4
cdr3_aa: CASSLRSGKETQYF
cdr3_nt: TGTGCCAGCAGTTTAAGGTCAGGGAAAGAGACCCAGTACTTC

cdr3_length: 12
d_call: .
clone_size: many
j_call: TRBJ1-2
v_call: TRBV15
cdr3_aa: CATSGTVYGYTF
cdr3_nt: TGTGCCACCAGCGGTACAGTGTATGGCTACACCTTC

cdr3_length: 16
d_call: TRBD2
clone_size: many
j_call: TRBJ2-3
v_call: TRBV7-2
cdr3_aa: CASSPRRGGDQTTQYF
cdr3_nt: TGTGCCAGCAGCCCTCGGCGGGGGGGGGACCAGACTACGCAGTATTTT

cdr3_length: 18
d_call: TRBD2
clone_size: few
j_call: TRBJ2-2
v_call: TRBV5-5
cdr3_aa: CASSPTSSGALDRGELFF
cdr3_nt: TGTGCCAGCAGCCCAACCTCTAGCGGGGCCCTGGACAGGGGGGAGCTGTTTTTT

cdr3_length: 11
d_call: .
clone_size: many
j_call: TRBJ1-2
v_call: TRBV29-1
cdr3_aa: CSADRGYGYTF
cdr3_nt: TGCAGCGCCGACAGAGGCTATGGCTACACCTTC

cdr3_length: 14
d_call: .
clone_size: .
j_call: TRBJ2-1
v_call: TRBV19
cdr3_aa: CASSILTAHNEQFF
cdr3_nt: TGTGCCAGTAGTATCTTAACGGCCCACAATGAGCAGTTCTTC

cdr3_length: 14
d_call: .
clone_size: many
j_call: TRBJ1-6
v_call: TRBV5-1
cdr3_aa: CASSLLPSLQPLHF
cdr3_nt: TGCGCCAGCAGCTTGCTACCGAGTCTGCAGCCCCTCCACTTT

cdr3_length: 15
d_call: .
clone_size: .
j_call: TRBJ2-5
v_call: TRBV5-1
cdr3_aa: CASSLDMGQQETQYF
cdr3_nt: TGCGCCAGCAGCTTGGATATGGGACAACAAGAGACCCAGTACTTC

cdr3_length: 15
d_call: TRBD2
clone_size: once
j_call: TRBJ2-5
v_call: TRBV7-8
cdr3_aa: CASSLNPGLAGTQYF
cdr3_nt: TGTGCCAGCAGCTTAAACCCGGGACTAGCGGGGACCCAGTACTTC

cdr3_length: 17
d_call: .
clone_size: many
j_call: TRBJ2-7
v_call: TRBV28
cdr3_aa: CASSSPLARSSYYEQYF
cdr3_nt: TGTGCCAGCAGTTCGCCGCTAGCTAGATCTTCCTACTACGAGCAGTACTTC

cdr3_length: 16
d_call: .
clone_size: many
j_call: TRBJ2-1
v_call: TRBV4-1
cdr3_aa: CASSQGVGRSYNEQFF
cdr3_nt: TGCGCCAGCAGCCAAGGGGTTGGACGCTCCTACAATGAGCAGTTCTTC

cdr3_length: 17
d_call: .
clone_size: many
j_call: TRBJ1-5
v_call: TRBV12-3/TRBV12-4
cdr3_aa: CASSLGGGQYSNQPQHF
cdr3_nt: TGTGCCAGCAGTTTAGGTGGGGGCCAATATAGCAATCAGCCCCAGCATTTT

cdr3_length: 16
d_call: TRBD2
clone_size: many
j_call: TRBJ2-7
v_call: TRBV3-1
cdr3_aa: CASSQDLAGGTYEQYF
cdr3_nt: TGTGCCAGCAGCCAAGATCTTGCGGGAGGTACCTACGAGCAGTACTTC

cdr3_length: 13
d_call: .
clone_size: many
j_call: TRBJ1-2
v_call: TRBV25-1
cdr3_aa: CASRQTSHYGYTF
cdr3_nt: TGTGCCAGCCGCCAGACCTCGCACTATGGCTACACCTTC

cdr3_length: 15
d_call: TRBD2
clone_size: few
j_call: TRBJ2-5
v_call: TRBV7-6
cdr3_aa: CASSTGLVSQETQYF
cdr3_nt: TGTGCCAGCAGTACTGGACTAGTCAGTCAAGAGACCCAGTACTTC